The 29 T cell receptor beta chains reported below all come from one sample, sequenced in a study of shared clonotypes between healthy human individuals. TCRdb keeps only in-frame clones here, not all; method: immunoSEQ multiplex PCR. The sample yields about 110,000 clones, about 70% seen once. What was sequenced was memory CD8+ T cells sorted from blood. Subset here: CD45RO+ cells pooled with CCR7-negative TemRA cells. All receptors derive from a woman aged 30 to 39 in good health.

The V call is TRBV4-2, the J call TRBJ2-1, with TRBD1 as a possible D gene (5 bases). The CDR3 sequence is 15 residues long. V was cut by 5 bases and J by 2 bases, with 13 bases left in between. CDR1 and CDR2 (germline): LGHNA, YNFKEQ. CDR3: CASSLRGGTYNEQFF. CDR3 DNA sequence: TGTGCCAGCAGCTTAAGGGGCGGTACCTACAATGAGCAGTTCTTC.

The CDR3 DNA is TGTGCCTGGAGTGTACTTCATTCATCTGGGACTGAAGCTTTCTTT. Protein product: CAWSVLHSSGTEAFF. The chain links TRBV30 to TRBJ1-1, with no clear D. From germline, CDR1 is GTSNPN and CDR2 SVGIG (reference sequence). This CDR3 region has 15 residues. V shed 0 bases and J shed 5 bases, with 16 bases lying between them.

The table lists this clone with a few counts. The rearrangement joins TRBV6-4 to TRBJ2-1; no clear D. The CDR3 covers 16 residues. The V gene's germline CDR1 is MRHNA and CDR2 SNTAGT. V was clipped by 0 bases and J by 0 bases, with 9 bases between them. CDR3 amino acids: CASSDSSESSYNEQFF. CDR3 nucleotides: TGTGCCAGCAGTGACTCATCGGAGAGCTCCTACAATGAGCAGTTCTTC.

J is TRBJ2-7 and V is TRBV10-1, with TRBD1 as a possible D gene (6 bases). V lost 10 bases, J lost 3 bases, and 25 bases lay in between. CDR1 is WNHNN and CDR2 is SYGVQD in the germline V gene (reference sequence). The CDR3 is made up of 16 amino acids. The CDR3 region has the DNA TGCGCCAACGCGTCGGACAGCCCAGGAGCTGTCTACGAGCAGTACTTC. Translating it yields CANASDSPGAVYEQYF.

The V and J genes are TRBV2 and TRBJ2-7, with 8 bases lining up with TRBD2. CDR1 is SNHLY, CDR2 FYNNEI, per germline. V lost 6 bases and J lost 5; bases outside the gene matches: 9. The CDR3 is 14 amino acids. The CDR3 loop reads CASRAGVGFNEQYF. CDR3 bases: TGTGCCAGCAGAGCGGGAGTAGGGTTCAACGAGCAGTACTTC.

This chain links TRBV27 with TRBJ1-2; 11 positions match TRBD1. The CDR3 spans 15 residues. Germline-derived CDR1 and CDR2 are MNHEY and SMNVEV (reference sequence). Trimming removed 5 bases from V and 7 bases from J; junction bases left unmatched: 9. The CDR3 DNA is TGTGCCAGCAGTACCCTCCCGGGACAGGGGGTTGGCTACACCTTC. Translated: CASSTLPGQGVGYTF.

V usage is TRBV4-1 and J usage is TRBJ1-2; D is ambiguous. The CDR3 totals 15 residues. The germline CDR1 and CDR2 sequences are MGHRA and YSYEKL. V shed 4 bases and J shed 8 bases, with 20 bases lying between them. CDR3 DNA sequence: TGCGCCAGCAGCCGAGATACACGCGACCGGGAAGGCTACACCTTC. Its protein is CASSRDTRDREGYTF.

Concerning this clone: This sequence may be a read error, since a much larger clone differs from it by one base. CDR3 region: CASSEGEGANGYTF. The CDR3 DNA reads TGTGCCAGCAGTGAAGGCGAAGGCGCGAATGGCTACACCTTC. The V call is TRBV6-1, the J call TRBJ1-2; D not certain. This CDR3 spans 14 amino acids. Trimming pared 1 base from V and 6 bases from J, leaving 12 bases between. Germline-derived CDR1 and CDR2 are MNHNS and SASEGT.

This sequence joins TRBV7-2 and TRBJ2-5, with 9 bases aligning to TRBD2. Unmatched junction bases numbered 10, after V lost 4 bases and J lost 4 bases. The CDR3 is 16 amino acids. Germline V gene lookup returns CDR1 SGHTA and CDR2 FQGNSA. The DNA for the CDR3 is TGTGCCAGCAGCTCTTTCAGCGGGAGGTCCGGAGAGACCCAGTACTTC. The encoded protein is CASSSFSGRSGETQYF.

This chain links TRBV25-1 with TRBJ2-3; 8 bases are a match to TRBD1. Germline-derived CDR1 and CDR2 are MGHDK and SYGVNS. After removal of 4 bases from V and 7 bases from J, the junction contained 10 bases not matched to a gene. This CDR3 contains 15 residues. For the CDR3, the DNA is TGTGCCAGCAGTGGGGACAGGCACGGTGGGTATACGCAGTATTTT. Translation gives CASSGDRHGGYTQYF.

As for this clone: Its ends do not fully match the called genes, so a read error is possible. This chain links TRBV6-1 with TRBJ2-2; the D is unclear. Germline V gives CDR1 MNHNS, CDR2 SASEGT. The CDR3 consists of 16 residues. The CDR3 spells CAISESETPNTGELFF. The CDR3, as DNA: TGTGCCATCAGTGAGTCAGAGACGCCGAACACCGGGGAGCTGTTTTTT.

This clone was detected only a few times. V is TRBV5-5 and J is TRBJ1-6; D is undetermined. Trimming took 0 bases from V and 6 from J, leaving 7 bases between them. From germline, CDR1 is SGHKS and CDR2 YYEKEE (reference sequence). CDR3 length: 14 amino acids. The DNA of the CDR3 is TGTGCCAGCAGCTTGGCGTCAGCTAATTCACCCCTCCACTTT. It translates to CASSLASANSPLHF.

The sample holds a few counts of this clone. This chain connects TRBV19 to TRBJ2-4, with unresolved D. There are 13 residues in the CDR3. Trimming took off 7 bases at V and 0 bases at J, with 7 bases between the two ends. In germline, CDR1 is LNHDA, CDR2 SQIVND (reference sequence). CDR3 bases: TGTGCCAGTATGACACTAGCCAAAAACATTCAGTACTTC. Its translation is CASMTLAKNIQYF.

V gene TRBV13 combines with J gene TRBJ2-7, with D unresolved. Per the germline V gene, CDR1 is PRHDT and CDR2 is FYEKMQ (reference sequence). Trimming took 0 bases from V and 3 from J, leaving 6 bases between them. The CDR3 runs 13 residues. The CDR3: CASSLGWDYEQYF. The CDR3 region has the DNA TGTGCCAGCAGCTTAGGCTGGGACTACGAGCAGTACTTC.

This clone was detected a few times. The rearrangement links TRBV19 to TRBJ2-1; 8 nucleotides agree with TRBD1. CDR1 and CDR2 (germline): LNHDA, SQIVND (reference sequence). Trimming at V came to 8 bases and at J to 5 bases, leaving 8 bases not matched to a gene. This CDR3 comprises 14 residues. The CDR3: CASLSQTGDNEQFF. For the CDR3, the DNA is TGTGCCAGTCTCTCCCAGACAGGGGACAATGAGCAGTTCTTC.

For the CDR3, the DNA is TGCGCCAGCAGCGCAAGGGGGGGTTTGGCCTACAATGAGCAGTTCTTC. This sequence encodes CASSARGGLAYNEQFF. The chain employs TRBV5-1 and TRBJ2-1; D perhaps matches TRBD2 (7 bases). Trimming took 4 bases from V and 2 from J, leaving 16 bases between them. CDR3 length: 16 residues. CDR1 and CDR2 from the germline V gene are SGHRS and YFSETQ.

The chain is built from TRBV19 and TRBJ1-5, with TRBD1 identical over 7 bases. With 4 bases clipped from V and 5 bases from J, the junction kept 5 bases outside the gene matches. The germline V gene has CDR1 LNHDA and CDR2 SQIVND (reference sequence). The CDR3 length is 14 residues. The CDR3 loop is CASSKDRVDQPQHF. As DNA, the CDR3 is TGTGCCAGTAGTAAAGACAGGGTTGATCAGCCCCAGCATTTT.

CDR3 DNA: TGTGCCAGCACGACAGGGGAAGCCAACGTCCTGACTTTC. This encodes CASTTGEANVLTF. This rearrangement joins TRBV6-5 to TRBJ2-6, with TRBD1 matching over 8 bases. Germline lookup yields CDR1 MNHEY and CDR2 SVGAGI. CDR3 length: 13 amino acids. V lost 7 bases and J lost 7; bases outside the gene matches: 3.

The chain is built from TRBV7-9 and TRBJ2-7; D gene unclear. In germline, CDR1 is SEHNR, CDR2 FQNEAQ (reference sequence). Trimming shortened V by 5 bases and J by 0 bases, and 11 bases separated the two germline ends. The length of the CDR3 is 14 residues. In DNA form, the CDR3 reads TGTGCCAGCAGCCCCCAAGGTGACTCCTACGAGCAGTACTTC. It encodes CASSPQGDSYEQYF. The complete variable domain, with remaining parts taken from reference TRBV7-9 and TRBJ2-7, reads DTGVSQNPRHKITKRGQNVTFRCDPISEHNRLYWYRQTLGQGPEFLTYFQNEAQLEKSRLLSDRFSAERPKGSFSTLEIQRTEQGDSAMYLCASSPQGDSYEQYFGPGTRLTVT.

This sequence joins TRBV15 and TRBJ2-5; tentatively, D is TRBD1 (8 bases). This CDR3 has 16 residues. Germline V lookup: CDR1 LNHNV, CDR2 YYDKDF (reference sequence). V lost 4 bases and J lost 4, with 19 bases in between. For the CDR3, the DNA is TGTGCCACCAGCACCAGGGGGCGGGAGCTGGGAGAGACCCAGTACTTC. It yields the protein CATSTRGRELGETQYF.

The chain is built from TRBV5-4 and TRBJ2-3; 8 bases line up with TRBD2. CDR3 size: 16 residues. The V gene end was trimmed by 5 bases and the J gene end by 0 bases; junction bases not matched to a gene: 8. Germline V gene data show CDR1 as SGHNT and CDR2 as YYREEE (reference sequence). The CDR3 DNA follows: TGTGCCAGCAGATTACTAGCGGACCAAAGCACAGATACGCAGTATTTT. The encoded protein is CASRLLADQSTDTQYF.

Comment on this clone: Other DNA sequences of this sample code for an identical CDR3. J is TRBJ2-1 and V is TRBV25-1; D is ambiguous. Germline CDR1 MGHDK, CDR2 SYGVNS. There are 11 residues in the CDR3. The germline V and J ends were trimmed by 4 bases and 7 bases, with 5 bases remaining between them. The CDR3 loop reads CASSASNEQFF. DNA of the CDR3: TGTGCCAGCAGTGCCTCGAATGAGCAGTTCTTC.

The CDR3 nucleotides are TGTGCCAGCAGTGGGGGACAGGGGGCCAAAAACATTCAGTACTTC. The encoded protein is CASSGGQGAKNIQYF. The rearrangement joins TRBV6-5 to TRBJ2-4; 10 positions agree with TRBD1. This CDR3 region has 15 residues. V shed 5 bases, J shed 1 base, and the junction held 2 bases outside the gene matches. The germline V gene encodes CDR1 MNHEY and CDR2 SVGAGI.

V and J are TRBV7-9 and TRBJ2-1; no clear D gene. The V gene lost 2 bases and the J gene lost 6 bases, with 5 bases spanning the gap. The CDR3 spans 12 residues. Germline lookup yields CDR1 SEHNR and CDR2 FQNEAQ (reference sequence). The chain's CDR3 is CASSLLRNEQFF. The CDR3, as DNA: TGTGCCAGCAGCTTATTACGCAATGAGCAGTTCTTC.

The CDR3 DNA reads as TGTGCCTGGAGTCTAGGGTTGTATGGGGATCAGCCCCAGCATTTT. It codes for CAWSLGLYGDQPQHF. V is TRBV30 and J is TRBJ1-5, with D hard to call. The V end was cut by 2 bases, the J end by 5 bases, with 16 bases between. CDR3 length equals 15 residues. Germline assignment: CDR1 GTSNPN and CDR2 SVGIG (reference sequence). Full variable domain (outside the CDR3, taken from reference TRBV30 and TRBJ1-5): SQTIHQWPATLVQPVGSPLSLECTVEGTSNPNLYWYRQAAGRGLQLLFYSVGIGQISSEVPQNLSASRPQDRQFILSSKKLLLSDSGFYLCAWSLGLYGDQPQHFGDGTRLSIL.

The chain links TRBV7-9 to TRBJ1-1, with D tentatively TRBD1 (5 bases). Trimming removed 7 bases from V and 0 bases from J, with 9 bases in between. The CDR3 has 13 amino acids. Germline V gene data show CDR1 as SEHNR and CDR2 as FQNEAQ (reference sequence). The CDR3 DNA follows: TGTGCCAGCACGGGGGGAGTGAACACTGAAGCTTTCTTT. Translating it yields CASTGGVNTEAFF.

The chain has TRBV6-5 and TRBJ2-1; TRBD2 matches 12 bases. Unmatched junction bases numbered 4, after V lost 4 bases and J lost 3 bases. Germline V gene sequence: CDR1 MNHEY, CDR2 SVGAGI. The CDR3 has 16 residues. The CDR3 DNA follows: TGTGCCAGCAGTTCCCGACTAGCGGGAGTCTACAATGAGCAGTTCTTC. Translation: CASSSRLAGVYNEQFF.

The J gene is TRBJ1-1, the V gene TRBV7-3; D unclear. The CDR3 loop spans 13 amino acids. The germline V gene encodes CDR1 SGHTA and CDR2 FQGTGA. V lost 2 bases, J lost 3 bases, and 7 bases lay in between. CDR3 in DNA: TGTGCCAGCAGCTTAGGAGAGGACACTGAAGCTTTCTTT. Translating gives CASSLGEDTEAFF. Combining the CDR3 with reference TRBV7-3 and TRBJ1-1 gives the whole variable domain GAGVSQTPSNKVTEKGKYVELRCDPISGHTALYWYRQSLGQGPEFLIYFQGTGAADDSGLPNDRFFAVRPEGSVSTLKIQRTERGDSAVYLCASSLGEDTEAFFGQGTRLTVV.

The rearrangement joins TRBV28 to TRBJ2-2; D unclear. The CDR3 covers 15 residues. From germline, CDR1 is MDHEN and CDR2 SYDVKM. V shed 2 bases and J shed 0 bases, with 7 bases lying between them. The CDR3 region has the DNA TGTGCCAGCAGTTTAGGAGTAACGAACACCGGGGAGCTGTTTTTT. It codes for CASSLGVTNTGELFF.